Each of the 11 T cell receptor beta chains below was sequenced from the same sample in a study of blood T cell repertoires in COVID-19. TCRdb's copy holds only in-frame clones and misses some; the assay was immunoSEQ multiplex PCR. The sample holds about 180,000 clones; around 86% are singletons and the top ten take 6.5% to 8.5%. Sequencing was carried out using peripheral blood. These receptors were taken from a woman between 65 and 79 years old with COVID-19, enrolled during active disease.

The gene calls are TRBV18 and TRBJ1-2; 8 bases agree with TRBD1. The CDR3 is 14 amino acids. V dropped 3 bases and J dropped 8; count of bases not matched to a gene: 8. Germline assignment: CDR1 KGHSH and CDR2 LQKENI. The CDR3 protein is CASSPGQDAGGYTF. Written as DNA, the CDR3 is TGTGCCAGCTCACCGGGACAGGACGCAGGGGGCTACACCTTC.

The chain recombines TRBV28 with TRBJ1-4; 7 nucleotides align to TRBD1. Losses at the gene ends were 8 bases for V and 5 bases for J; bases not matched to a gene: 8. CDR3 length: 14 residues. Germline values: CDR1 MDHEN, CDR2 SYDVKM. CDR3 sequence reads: CASCAGQRNEKLFF. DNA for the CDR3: TGTGCCAGCTGCGCGGGACAGCGGAATGAAAAACTGTTTTTT.

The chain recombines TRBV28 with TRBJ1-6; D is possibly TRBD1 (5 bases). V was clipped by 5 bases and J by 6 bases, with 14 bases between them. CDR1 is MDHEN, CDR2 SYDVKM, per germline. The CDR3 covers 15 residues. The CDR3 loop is CASSVRATGNSPLHF. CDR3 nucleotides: TGTGCCAGCAGTGTCAGGGCGACGGGTAATTCACCCCTCCACTTT.

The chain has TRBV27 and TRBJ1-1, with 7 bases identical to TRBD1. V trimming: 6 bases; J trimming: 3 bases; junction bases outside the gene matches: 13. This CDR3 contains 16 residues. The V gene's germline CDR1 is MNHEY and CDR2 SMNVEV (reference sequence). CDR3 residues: CASSQGEDRPDTEAFF. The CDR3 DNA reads TGTGCCAGCAGCCAAGGGGAGGACAGGCCGGACACTGAAGCTTTCTTT.

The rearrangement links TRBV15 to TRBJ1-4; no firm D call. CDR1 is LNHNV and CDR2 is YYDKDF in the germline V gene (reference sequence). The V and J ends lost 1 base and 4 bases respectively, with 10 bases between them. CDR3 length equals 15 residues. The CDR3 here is CATSRAGRINEKLFF. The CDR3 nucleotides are TGTGCCACCAGCAGAGCGGGTCGGATTAATGAAAAACTGTTTTTT.

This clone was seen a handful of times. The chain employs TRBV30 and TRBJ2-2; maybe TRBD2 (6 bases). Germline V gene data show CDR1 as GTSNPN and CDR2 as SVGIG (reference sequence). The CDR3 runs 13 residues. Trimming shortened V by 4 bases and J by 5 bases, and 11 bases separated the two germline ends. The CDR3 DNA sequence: TGTGCCTGGAAGAGGAGGGTGACCGGGGAGCTGTTTTTT. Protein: CAWKRRVTGELFF. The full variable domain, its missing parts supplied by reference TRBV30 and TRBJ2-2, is SQTIHQWPATLVQPVGSPLSLECTVEGTSNPNLYWYRQAAGRGLQLLFYSVGIGQISSEVPQNLSASRPQDRQFILSSKKLLLSDSGFYLCAWKRRVTGELFFGEGSRLTVL.

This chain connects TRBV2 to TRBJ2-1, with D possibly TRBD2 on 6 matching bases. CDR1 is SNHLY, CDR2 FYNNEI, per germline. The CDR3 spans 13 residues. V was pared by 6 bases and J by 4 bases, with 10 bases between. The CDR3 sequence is CASRVSGYNEQFF. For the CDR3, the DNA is TGTGCCAGCAGGGTTAGCGGATACAATGAGCAGTTCTTC.

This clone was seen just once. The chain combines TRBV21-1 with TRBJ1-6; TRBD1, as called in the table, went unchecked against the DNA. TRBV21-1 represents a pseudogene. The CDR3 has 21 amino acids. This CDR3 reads CASSKATPGQGDRSYNSPLHF. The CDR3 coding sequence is TGTGCCAGCAGCAAAGCAACCCCGGGACAGGGGGACCGCTCCTATAATTCACCCCTCCACTTT.

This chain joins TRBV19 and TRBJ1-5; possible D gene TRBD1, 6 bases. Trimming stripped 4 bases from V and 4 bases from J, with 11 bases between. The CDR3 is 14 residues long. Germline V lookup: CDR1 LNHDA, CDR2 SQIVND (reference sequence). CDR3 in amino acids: CASSTFQGNQPQHF. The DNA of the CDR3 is TGTGCCAGTAGTACCTTCCAGGGGAATCAGCCCCAGCATTTT.

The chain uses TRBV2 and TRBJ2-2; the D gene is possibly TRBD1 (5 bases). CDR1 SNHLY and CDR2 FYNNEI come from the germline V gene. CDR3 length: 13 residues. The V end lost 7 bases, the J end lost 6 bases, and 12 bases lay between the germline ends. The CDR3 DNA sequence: TGTGCCAGCAAGGGGTTTTTTGCCGGGGAGCTGTTTTTT. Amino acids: CASKGFFAGELFF.

CDR3 residues: CASSSGLAGVYEQFF. In DNA, the CDR3 is TGTGCCAGCAGCTCGGGACTAGCGGGAGTATATGAGCAGTTCTTC. The rearrangement joins TRBV7-3 to TRBJ2-1, with 14 bases identical to TRBD2. From germline, CDR1 is SGHTA and CDR2 FQGTGA. V shed 4 bases, J shed 8 bases, and the junction held 4 bases outside the gene matches. The CDR3 runs 15 residues.